Listed below are T cell receptor beta chains from one sample, sequenced in a study of post-analysis software for immune sequencing data. TCRdb reprocessed the PCR reads with MiXCR, giving one entry per CDR3 protein. The table lists under 650,000 distinct CDR3 sequences, around 40% of them singletons, with more than 1.5% in the top ten. Material for sequencing was blood. The receptors were sampled from a girl aged 5-17 years with multiple sclerosis. Each CDR3 is given with its conserved first and last residue. The D gene is left open where the match is weak. Clone size is shown for a subset of rows, as once, few, many or a class of expanded clone.

clone_size	d_call	v_call	j_call	cdr3_nt	cdr3_aa
.	TRBD1	TRBV24-1	TRBJ2-3	TGTGCCACCAAGGAAGGGGGCCGCACAGATACGCAGTATTTT	CATKEGGRTDTQYF
.	.	TRBV7-9	TRBJ2-4	TGTGCCAGCAGCTTCTTTCCCAACCAGGGCACACTAGCCAAAAACATTCAGTACTTC	CASSFFPNQGTLAKNIQYF
.	.	TRBV6-5	TRBJ2-3	TGTGCCAGCAGTTACGAGGCTAGCCGCACAGATACGCAGTATTTT	CASSYEASRTDTQYF
.	.	TRBV29-1	TRBJ2-1	TGCAGCGTCCAGGGTGGCTCCTACAATGAGCAGTTCTTC	CSVQGGSYNEQFF
.	TRBD2	TRBV10-3	TRBJ2-5	TGTGCCATCCGGGACTATCAAGAGACCCAGTACTTC	CAIRDYQETQYF
.	.	TRBV7-9	TRBJ2-3	TGTGCCAGCAGCTTCGGATGGGACACAGATACGCAGTATTTT	CASSFGWDTDTQYF
.	.	TRBV29-1	TRBJ1-2	TGCAGCGTTGGGGGGGCAGGGGAGAGAGTAGGTGGAGGCTACACCTTC	CSVGGAGERVGGGYTF
once	TRBD1	TRBV5-1	TRBJ2-3	TGCGCCAGCAGCTTCGCTACAGGGGCGATGGGCACAGATACGCAGTATTTT	CASSFATGAMGTDTQYF
.	.	TRBV7-9	TRBJ2-5	TGTGCCAGCAGACTTCTGGCGGAAGAGACCCAGTACTTC	CASRLLAEETQYF
.	TRBD2	TRBV7-9	TRBJ2-7	TGTGCCAGCAGCTCCGGGCTAGCGGGAGGGCCGTACGAGCAGTACTTC	CASSSGLAGGPYEQYF
few	.	TRBV5-6	TRBJ2-1	TGTGCCAGCAGCTTTGGTATTAACAATGAGCAGTTCTTC	CASSFGINNEQFF
.	.	TRBV7-2	TRBJ2-7	TGTGCCAGCAGCTTAAGCACCGACATCCGCGGGCAGTACTTC	CASSLSTDIRGQYF
.	.	TRBV11-2	TRBJ2-7	TGTGCCAGCAGCCCCACAGGGTTCGGGACCTACAATGAGCAGTACTTC	CASSPTGFGTYNEQYF
.	.	TRBV5-1	TRBJ1-1	TGCGCCAGCAGCTTTTGGACGGATCGGGCCGAGGGCACTGAAGCTTTCTTT	CASSFWTDRAEGTEAFF
.	.	TRBV5-6	TRBJ2-7	TGTGCCAGCAGCTTGGGGTCTGGAAGGGAGTTTAACGAGCAGTACTTC	CASSLGSGREFNEQYF
.	.	TRBV12-3/TRBV12-4	TRBJ2-3	TGTGCCAGCAGTTTTGATGTGCAGTATTTT	CASSFDVQYF
few	TRBD1	TRBV20-1	TRBJ2-1	TGCAGTGCTAGAGAGACCGACAGGGGATCAAATGAGCAGTTCTTC	CSARETDRGSNEQFF
many	.	TRBV4-2	TRBJ2-3	TGTGCCAGCAGCCAAGAGGATCGGCCAGATACGCAGTATTTT	CASSQEDRPDTQYF
few	.	TRBV4-1	TRBJ1-1	TGCGCCAGCAGCCAAGGTCCGAACAGAAACACTGAAGCTTTCTTT	CASSQGPNRNTEAFF
few	TRBD2	TRBV10-2	TRBJ2-3	TGCGCCAGTCGGGCTAGCGGCCGCACAGATACGCAGTATTTT	CASRASGRTDTQYF
.	.	TRBV2	TRBJ1-4	TGTGCCAGCAGTGACCCGGGCAGGATTAATGAAAAACTGTTTTTT	CASSDPGRINEKLFF
.	TRBD2	TRBV4-2	TRBJ2-1	TGTGCCAGCAGCCAAGAGTCTGTCGGGGGGGTCCGAGAGCAGTTCTTC	CASSQESVGGVREQFF
.	.	TRBV21-1	TRBJ2-1	TGTGCCAGCAAGGAAGGTCGTGGTGAGCAGTTCTTC	CASKEGRGEQFF
.	.	TRBV20-1	TRBJ2-7	TGCAGTGCTAGAGTGGGGGGTACCTACGAGCAGTACTTC	CSARVGGTYEQYF
.	.	TRBV7-9	TRBJ2-1	TGTGCCAGCAGCCCCCGGACAGCCGATAGCTCCTACAATGAGCAGTTCTTC	CASSPRTADSSYNEQFF
.	.	TRBV9	TRBJ1-6	TGTGCCAGCAGCGTACTCCCAGGCGACTCACCCCTCCACTTT	CASSVLPGDSPLHF
.	.	TRBV10-3	TRBJ2-5	TGTGCCATCAGTGAATCAGGCGGACAAGAGACCCAGTACTTC	CAISESGGQETQYF
.	.	TRBV3-1	TRBJ1-2	TGTGCCAGCAGCCCTTTCCGTGGGGGCCAGTGGGGCTACACCTTC	CASSPFRGGQWGYTF
.	.	TRBV6-2/TRBV6-3	TRBJ2-7	TGTGCCAGCGGTGGGACGTTGAGCTCCTACGAGCAGTACTTC	CASGGTLSSYEQYF
.	.	TRBV16	TRBJ1-4	TGTGCCAGCAGCCAATTTCTCAGGGGCGGTGAAAAACTGTTTTTT	CASSQFLRGGEKLFF